Following are 27 T cell receptor beta chains from one sample sequenced in a study of blood T cell repertoires in COVID-19. Sequencing was performed with immunoSEQ multiplex PCR; in TCRdb, only in-frame clones are kept and a portion is missing. The top ten hold 4.5% of the sample, which has fewer than 100,000 clones, about 85% seen once. The sequenced material came from peripheral blood. The receptors originated from a man in his sixties or seventies with acute or convalescent COVID-19.

This chain uses TRBV9 with TRBJ1-3, with D perhaps matching TRBD1 (6 bases). The V end lost 2 bases, the J end lost 0 bases, and 12 bases lay between the germline ends. CDR3 size: 16 residues. Germline V gives CDR1 SGDLS, CDR2 YYNGEE. The CDR3 DNA sequence: TGTGCCAGCAGCGTCACGGGACATAGCTCTGGAAACACCATATATTTT. The encoded protein is CASSVTGHSSGNTIYF.

The chain combines TRBV5-4 with TRBJ2-2; a weak D match, TRBD2 (5 bases). V lost 3 bases, J lost 8 bases, and 11 bases lay in between. This CDR3 has 13 amino acids. Germline loops: CDR1 SGHNT, CDR2 YYREEE (reference sequence). CDR3 residues: CASSSTSGGELFF. The CDR3 bases are TGTGCCAGCAGCTCTACCTCGGGAGGGGAGCTGTTTTTT.

This clone was picked up a small number of times. The chain links TRBV7-9 to TRBJ2-7; TRBD1 agrees at 8 bases. This CDR3 has 17 residues. The V gene end was trimmed by 3 bases and the J gene end by 0 bases; junction bases not matched to a gene: 10. Germline CDR1 is SEHNR and CDR2 is FQNEAQ (reference sequence). The CDR3 DNA reads TGTGCCAGCAGCTTGTTCCCCGGACAGGGTAGCTCCTACGAGCAGTACTTC. Amino acid sequence: CASSLFPGQGSSYEQYF.

This chain uses TRBV5-8 with TRBJ1-6, with 11 positions matching TRBD1. The V gene end was trimmed by 4 bases and the J gene end by 5 bases; junction bases not matched to a gene: 5. CDR1 is SGHTS, CDR2 YDEGEE, per germline. There are 16 residues in the CDR3. CDR3 sequence reads: CASSTGQGGNNSPLHF. CDR3 nucleotides: TGTGCCAGCAGCACGGGACAGGGGGGAAATAATTCACCCCTCCACTTT.

The chain couples TRBV2 to TRBJ1-4, with D perhaps TRBD1 (5 bases). CDR3 length: 12 amino acids. V was clipped by 5 bases and J by 8 bases, with 9 bases between them. CDR1 is SNHLY, CDR2 FYNNEI, per germline. The CDR3 coding sequence is TGTGCCAGCAGTTGGACATTCGAAAAACTGTTTTTT. As protein: CASSWTFEKLFF. The variable domain in full, with the rest retrieved from reference TRBV2 and TRBJ1-4, is EPEVTQTPSHQVTQMGQEVILRCVPISNHLYFYWYRQILGQKVEFLVSFYNNEISEKSEIFDDQFSVERPDGSNFTLKIRSTKLEDSAMYFCASSWTFEKLFFGSGTQLSVL.

The V and J genes are TRBV15 and TRBJ1-6, with D hard to call. Trimming took off 8 bases at V and 7 bases at J, with 12 bases between the two ends. Germline V gives CDR1 LNHNV, CDR2 YYDKDF (reference sequence). CDR3 size: 13 residues. CDR3 sequence: CATRGPTNSPLHF. In DNA form, the CDR3 reads TGTGCCACCCGGGGTCCGACCAATTCACCCCTCCACTTT. Supplemented by reference TRBV15 and TRBJ1-6, the full variable domain reads DAMVIQNPRYQVTQFGKPVTLSCSQTLNHNVMYWYQQKSSQAPKLLFHYYDKDFNNEADTPDNFQSRRPNTSFCFLDIRSPGLGDTAMYLCATRGPTNSPLHFGNGTRLTVT.

V is TRBV5-1 and J is TRBJ2-5, with D tentatively TRBD2 (6 bases). In germline, CDR1 is SGHRS, CDR2 YFSETQ. The V end lost 4 bases, the J end lost 7 bases, and 14 bases lay between the germline ends. This CDR3 is built from 13 residues. CDR3 in amino acids: CASSVESAGTQYF. The CDR3, as DNA: TGCGCCAGCAGCGTAGAGTCAGCGGGGACCCAGTACTTC.

V usage is TRBV5-5 and J usage is TRBJ2-6; 9 nucleotides match TRBD1. The CDR3 covers 17 residues. CDR1 SGHKS and CDR2 YYEKEE come from the germline V gene (reference sequence). The trim removed 0 bases at V and 1 base at J, leaving 2 bases unmatched. CDR3 sequence reads: CASSLVGQGSGANVLTF. The CDR3 region has the DNA TGTGCCAGCAGCTTGGTGGGACAGGGTTCTGGGGCCAACGTCCTGACTTTC.

The chain combines TRBV19 with TRBJ2-1; 10 positions agree with TRBD1. Germline V lookup: CDR1 LNHDA, CDR2 SQIVND (reference sequence). The CDR3 covers 15 residues. V was pared by 10 bases and J by 9 bases, with 15 bases of the junction left unmatched. CDR3 residues: CATKTGTGEKGEQFF. CDR3 nucleotides: TGTGCCACCAAGACTGGGACAGGGGAGAAGGGTGAGCAGTTCTTC. Full variable domain (missing parts from reference TRBV19 and TRBJ2-1): DGGITQSPKYLFRKEGQNVTLSCEQNLNHDAMYWYRQDPGQGLRLIYYSQIVNDFQKGDIAEGYSVSREKKESFPLTVTSAQKNPTAFYLCATKTGTGEKGEQFFGPGTRLTVL.

The chain recombines TRBV7-6 with TRBJ2-5; D perhaps matches TRBD1 (6 bases). This CDR3 comprises 15 residues. Germline CDR1 SGHVS, CDR2 FNYEAQ. Trimming took 0 bases from V and 2 from J, leaving 10 bases between them. The CDR3 protein is CASSLAGTGQETQYF. The CDR3 DNA follows: TGTGCCAGCAGCTTAGCGGGTACAGGGCAAGAGACCCAGTACTTC. The whole variable domain, filled in from reference TRBV7-6 and TRBJ2-5, reads GAGVSQSPRYKVTKRGQDVALRCDPISGHVSLYWYRQALGQGPEFLTYFNYEAQQDKSGLPNDRFSAERPEGSISTLTIQRTEQRDSAMYRCASSLAGTGQETQYFGPGTRLLVL.

This sequence joins TRBV7-9 and TRBJ1-1; D gene ambiguous. The V gene's germline CDR1 is SEHNR and CDR2 FQNEAQ (reference sequence). Trimming cost V 1 base and J 7 bases, with 7 bases left between them. The CDR3 runs 12 residues. CDR3 sequence (DNA): TGTGCCAGCAGCTTAGACATCAATGAAGCTTTCTTT. Translating gives CASSLDINEAFF.

The chain couples TRBV10-3 to TRBJ2-7, with a tentative D call TRBD1 (6 bases). The V end was cut by 4 bases, the J end by 2 bases, with 12 bases between. Germline loops: CDR1 ENHRY, CDR2 SYGVKD. The CDR3 is 14 residues long. The CDR3 nucleotides are TGTGCCATCAGTGGGACAGTTTTCCCCTACGAGCAGTACTTC. This translates into CAISGTVFPYEQYF.

The chain recombines TRBV6-4 with TRBJ1-1; TRBD1 matches at 9 bases. The CDR3 spans 16 residues. V shed 5 bases, J shed 2 bases, and the junction held 9 bases outside the gene matches. CDR1 and CDR2 from the germline V gene are MRHNA and SNTAGT. CDR3: CASSQTGTGFNTEAFF. In DNA form, the CDR3 reads TGTGCCAGCAGTCAAACCGGGACAGGGTTTAACACTGAAGCTTTCTTT.

This clone was detected only a few times. The chain employs TRBV7-8 and TRBJ1-4; 8 nucleotides agree with TRBD1. J was trimmed by 8 bases and V by 3 bases; bases with no gene match: 8. CDR1 is SGHVS and CDR2 is FQNEAQ in the germline V gene. This CDR3 is built from 15 residues. The CDR3 DNA follows: TGTGCCAGCAGCTTGGCAACAGGGGGACCCGAAAAACTGTTTTTT. This sequence encodes CASSLATGGPEKLFF.

The chain links TRBV27 to TRBJ1-6; D ambiguous. V lost 4 bases, J lost 0 bases, and 10 bases lay in between. Germline V gene data show CDR1 as MNHEY and CDR2 as SMNVEV (reference sequence). CDR3 size: 16 residues. In DNA, the CDR3 is TGTGCCAGCAGTTCCCCACGGAGCTCCTATAATTCACCCCTCCACTTT. Its protein product is CASSSPRSSYNSPLHF.

The chain recombines TRBV20-1 with TRBJ1-2; 10 nucleotides match TRBD1. The CDR3 length is 15 residues. With V trimmed by 3 bases and J by 4 bases, 8 bases remained unmatched. Per germline, CDR1 DFQATT and CDR2 SNEGSKA (reference sequence). CDR3 sequence: CSASAKTGGSYGYTF. In DNA form, the CDR3 reads TGCAGTGCTAGTGCTAAGACAGGGGGCAGCTATGGCTACACCTTC.

The chain has TRBV10-1 and TRBJ1-2; the D gene is possibly TRBD1 (5 bases). From germline, CDR1 is WNHNN and CDR2 SYGVQD (reference sequence). The CDR3 is 14 residues long. V was pared by 2 bases and J by 7 bases, with 14 bases between. CDR3 nucleotides: TGCGCCAGCAGTGAGGCCGGGACTTCATCTGGCTACACCTTC. Translating it yields CASSEAGTSSGYTF.

The chain carries TRBV28 and TRBJ1-5; D is undetermined. V lost 3 bases to trimming and J lost 2 bases, with 8 bases between them. This CDR3 is built from 14 residues. Germline V lookup: CDR1 MDHEN, CDR2 SYDVKM. The CDR3 here is CASSFLAGNQPQHF. CDR3 DNA sequence: TGTGCCAGCAGTTTCCTGGCGGGCAATCAGCCCCAGCATTTT.

This rearrangement joins TRBV5-4 to TRBJ2-1, with 9 bases that match TRBD1. Looked up from germline, CDR1 is SGHNT and CDR2 is YYREEE (reference sequence). V gave up 3 bases and J gave up 2 bases; unmatched junction bases: 6. CDR3 length: 16 amino acids. Here the CDR3 reads CASSSLQGATYNEQFF. CDR3 nucleotides: TGTGCCAGCAGCTCCCTACAGGGGGCCACCTACAATGAGCAGTTCTTC.

This clone was counted once. The chain uses TRBV10-2 and TRBJ1-4; 7 nucleotides align to TRBD1. J was trimmed by 8 bases and V by 9 bases; bases with no gene match: 15. Germline V gives CDR1 WSHSY, CDR2 SAAADI. The CDR3 has 15 amino acids. The CDR3 DNA is TGCGCCAGTTTAGATCTCAGGGGGGCAGGGGAAAAACTGTTTTTT. It codes for CASLDLRGAGEKLFF.

The rearrangement links TRBV18 to TRBJ1-2; TRBD1 matches 7 bases. The CDR3 contains 14 residues. The V and J ends lost 6 bases and 2 bases, in that order; junction bases with no gene match: 6. Germline CDR1 reads KGHSH; CDR2 reads LQKENI. CDR3 region: CASSPGQANYGYTF. CDR3 coding DNA: TGTGCCAGCTCCCCTGGACAGGCGAACTATGGCTACACCTTC.

This clone was seen more than once but under ten times. This chain uses TRBV3-1 (or the pseudogene TRBV3-2) with TRBJ2-1, with a weak D call TRBD2 (5 bases). CDR1 LGHDT and CDR2 YNNKEL come from the germline V gene (reference sequence). The V and J ends lost 0 bases and 9 bases respectively, with 15 bases between them. This CDR3 contains 15 residues. CDR3 loop: CASSQDRIQGGEQFF. The CDR3 bases are TGTGCCAGCAGCCAAGATCGGATTCAAGGAGGTGAGCAGTTCTTC.

This chain uses TRBV19 with TRBJ2-5, with 7 bases identical to TRBD1. The J segment lost 4 bases and the V segment lost 0 bases, leaving 5 bases of the junction unmatched. Germline V gene sequence: CDR1 LNHDA, CDR2 SQIVND (reference sequence). The CDR3 extends over 15 amino acids. DNA of the CDR3: TGTGCCAGTAGTATAGAGACAGGGCGAGGAGAGACCCAGTACTTC. Encoded protein: CASSIETGRGETQYF.

The rearrangement links TRBV10-3 to TRBJ2-6, with 11 bases identical to TRBD1. Germline V gives CDR1 ENHRY, CDR2 SYGVKD. With 0 bases clipped from V and 2 bases from J, the junction kept 3 bases outside the gene matches. CDR3 length equals 18 residues. The CDR3 DNA reads TGTGCCATCAGTGAGTCTTGGACAGGGGGCGCTGGGGCCAACGTCCTGACTTTC. Its translation: CAISESWTGGAGANVLTF.

This rearrangement joins TRBV19 to TRBJ1-5; TRBD1 matches at 10 bases. The ends lost 5 bases at V and 1 base at J; junction bases unmatched: 8. This CDR3 comprises 17 residues. From germline, CDR1 is LNHDA and CDR2 SQIVND (reference sequence). The CDR3 region is CASSVPRQGASNQPQHF. The CDR3 coding sequence is TGTGCCAGTAGTGTCCCGCGACAGGGGGCGAGCAATCAGCCCCAGCATTTT.

This sequence joins TRBV19 and TRBJ1-2; 7 bases align to TRBD1. V shed 6 bases and J 5 bases; nucleotides not matched to a gene: 9. The CDR3 extends over 14 amino acids. Germline V gene data show CDR1 as LNHDA and CDR2 as SQIVND (reference sequence). The CDR3 protein is CASSTGTELYGYTF. In DNA, the CDR3 is TGTGCCAGTAGCACCGGGACAGAGCTTTATGGCTACACCTTC.

The genes are TRBV28 and TRBJ2-5, with D unclear. Trimming cost V 3 bases and J 6 bases, with 14 bases left between them. The germline gives CDR1 MDHEN, CDR2 SYDVKM. The CDR3 runs to 14 residues. This CDR3 is CASSLPQARKTQYF. In nucleotides, the CDR3 is TGTGCCAGCAGTTTGCCCCAGGCGCGAAAGACCCAGTACTTC.